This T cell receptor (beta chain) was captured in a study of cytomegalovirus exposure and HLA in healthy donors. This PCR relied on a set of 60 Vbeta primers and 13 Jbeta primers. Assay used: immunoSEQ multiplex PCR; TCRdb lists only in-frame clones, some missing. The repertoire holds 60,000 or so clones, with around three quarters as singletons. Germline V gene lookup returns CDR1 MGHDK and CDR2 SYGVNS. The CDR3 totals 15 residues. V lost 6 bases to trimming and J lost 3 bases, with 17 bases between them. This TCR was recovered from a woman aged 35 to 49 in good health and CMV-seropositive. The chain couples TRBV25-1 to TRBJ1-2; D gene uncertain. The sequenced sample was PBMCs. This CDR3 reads CASSGRTVGDYGYTF. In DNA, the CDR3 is TGTGCCAGCAGCGGACGGACTGTTGGAGACTATGGCTACACCTTC.